These 21 T cell receptor beta chains were sequenced from one sample in a study of shared clonotypes between healthy human individuals. Assay used: immunoSEQ multiplex PCR; TCRdb lists only in-frame clones, some missing. The table shows about 490,000 clones, with over 65% occurring only once. The source material was PBMCs. All receptors derive from a woman aged 40-49 years in good health. Some clones in this sample may be carry-over from other donors' samples.

This clone was seen once. The chain links TRBV6-5 to TRBJ1-1, with D perhaps matching TRBD1 (6 bases). CDR1 MNHEY and CDR2 SVGAGI come from the germline V gene. The CDR3 is 14 amino acids. V lost 8 bases, J lost 8 bases, and 21 bases lay in between. The CDR3 loop reads CASAITTRGGEAFF. CDR3 sequence (DNA): TGTGCCAGCGCAATCACCACCAGGGGCGGAGAAGCTTTCTTT.

The chain recombines TRBV28 with TRBJ2-5; D remains unclear. This CDR3 contains 12 residues. The V and J ends lost 5 bases and 5 bases respectively, with 9 bases between them. Germline V CDR1 and CDR2: MDHEN, SYDVKM. The CDR3 spells CASSGSAETQYF. In DNA, the CDR3 is TGTGCCAGCAGTGGGTCGGCGGAGACCCAGTACTTC. Based on the CDR3 plus reference TRBV28 and TRBJ2-5, the full variable domain is DVKVTQSSRYLVKRTGEKVFLECVQDMDHENMFWYRQDPGLGLRLIYFSYDVKMKEKGDIPEGYSVSREKKERFSLILESASTNQTSMYLCASSGSAETQYFGPGTRLLVL.

V is TRBV19 and J is TRBJ1-4, with D unclear. The CDR3 runs to 14 residues. V was clipped by 3 bases and J by 0 bases, with 5 bases between them. The germline V gene encodes CDR1 LNHDA and CDR2 SQIVND (reference sequence). The CDR3 DNA is TGTGCCAGTAGTATCCAAGCAACTAATGAAAAACTGTTTTTT. As protein: CASSIQATNEKLFF.

The chain recombines TRBV7-6 with TRBJ1-2; D is undetermined. Germline lookup yields CDR1 SGHVS and CDR2 FNYEAQ. The CDR3 is 13 amino acids. V was trimmed by 1 base and J by 5 bases, leaving 8 bases between them. In nucleotides, the CDR3 is TGTGCCAGCAGCTTAGACGGATCTTATGGCTACACCTTC. Residues: CASSLDGSYGYTF.

In this sample, this clone turned up once. V and J are TRBV6-4 and TRBJ2-3, with D perhaps being TRBD1 or TRBD2 (6 bases each). CDR3 length: 16 residues. CDR1 and CDR2 from the germline V gene are MRHNA and SNTAGT. Trimming cost V 0 bases and J 1 base, with 11 bases left between them. CDR3 residues: CASSDSGGKGTDTQYF. CDR3 nucleotide sequence: TGTGCCAGCAGTGACTCAGGGGGGAAAGGCACAGATACGCAGTATTTT.

The J gene is TRBJ2-3, the V gene TRBV29-1; D is possibly TRBD2 (5 bases). There are 13 residues in the CDR3. The germline gives CDR1 SQVTM, CDR2 ANQGSEA. The germline V and J ends were trimmed by 4 bases and 1 base, with 9 bases remaining between them. The CDR3 sequence is CSVADGGTDTQYF. DNA of the CDR3: TGCAGCGTTGCGGACGGGGGCACAGATACGCAGTATTTT.

This chain joins TRBV28 and TRBJ1-2; 7 bases map to TRBD1. The CDR3 runs to 12 residues. Germline CDR1 and CDR2: MDHEN and SYDVKM. Trimming at V came to 10 bases and at J to 6 bases, leaving 8 bases not matched to a gene. CDR3 sequence (DNA): TGTGCCACAGGGGGTCGAGAGCATGGCTACACCTTC. Amino acid sequence: CATGGREHGYTF.

The chain employs TRBV6-1 and TRBJ1-1; 11 positions match TRBD1. The J segment lost 4 bases and the V segment lost 4 bases, leaving 11 bases of the junction unmatched. Per germline, CDR1 MNHNS and CDR2 SASEGT. This CDR3 is built from 17 residues. CDR3 region: CASSAGQGAFFSTEAFF. CDR3 DNA: TGTGCCAGCAGTGCCGGACAGGGGGCGTTCTTTTCCACTGAAGCTTTCTTT.

The chain combines TRBV10-3 with TRBJ2-7, with 8 nucleotides matching TRBD1. With V trimmed by 7 bases and J by 2 bases, 7 bases remained unmatched. Per germline, CDR1 ENHRY and CDR2 SYGVKD. The CDR3 covers 14 residues. In DNA, the CDR3 is TGTGCCATCAAACCGGGACAGGAGACCTACGAGCAGTACTTC. It encodes CAIKPGQETYEQYF.

The CDR3 DNA is TGTGCCAGTAGTATCCAAGCGGGAGGGAGGACAGATACGCAGTATTTT. It encodes CASSIQAGGRTDTQYF. The gene calls are TRBV19 and TRBJ2-3; 10 nucleotides align to TRBD2. The germline V gene has CDR1 LNHDA and CDR2 SQIVND (reference sequence). After removal of 3 bases from V and 3 bases from J, the junction contained 6 bases not matched to a gene. This CDR3 contains 16 residues.

This chain links TRBV30 with TRBJ1-5, with TRBD1 as a possible D gene (5 bases). V was clipped by 0 bases and J by 2 bases, with 11 bases between them. The CDR3 has 15 residues. Germline V gene sequence: CDR1 GTSNPN, CDR2 SVGIG (reference sequence). CDR3: CAWSVGSGRNQPQHF. As DNA, the CDR3 is TGTGCCTGGAGTGTGGGTTCAGGGCGCAATCAGCCCCAGCATTTT.

CDR3 loop: CASSQGLVGEQFF. The CDR3 coding sequence is TGTGCCAGCAGCCAAGGACTAGTTGGTGAGCAGTTCTTC. This rearrangement joins TRBV7-3 to TRBJ2-1; TRBD2 agrees at 7 bases. The CDR3 covers 13 residues. Germline V lookup: CDR1 SGHTA, CDR2 FQGTGA. V lost 5 bases and J lost 9; bases outside the gene matches: 7. Together with reference TRBV7-3 and TRBJ2-1, the CDR3 gives the full variable domain: GAGVSQTPSNKVTEKGKYVELRCDPISGHTALYWYRQSLGQGPEFLIYFQGTGAADDSGLPNDRFFAVRPEGSVSTLKIQRTERGDSAVYLCASSQGLVGEQFFGPGTRLTVL.

This clone was observed at least ten times. This CDR3 is CASSSGGTTQETQYF. CDR3 DNA sequence: TGTGCCAGCAGCAGCGGTGGGACTACCCAAGAGACCCAGTACTTC. The chain joins TRBV5-4 to TRBJ2-5; 7 bases fit TRBD2. This CDR3 comprises 15 residues. The J segment lost 1 base and the V segment lost 4 bases, leaving 7 bases of the junction unmatched. Germline CDR1 is SGHNT and CDR2 is YYREEE (reference sequence). The variable domain in full, with the rest retrieved from reference TRBV5-4 and TRBJ2-5, is ETGVTQSPTHLIKTRGQQVTLRCSSQSGHNTVSWYQQALGQGPQFIFQYYREEENGRGNFPPRFSGLQFPNYSSELNVNALELDDSALYLCASSSGGTTQETQYFGPGTRLLVL.

In its sample, this clone was seen a few times. The V call is TRBV28, the J call TRBJ2-7, with TRBD1 matching over 9 bases. The CDR3 covers 15 residues. From germline, CDR1 is MDHEN and CDR2 SYDVKM. V trimming: 5 bases; J trimming: 3 bases; junction bases outside the gene matches: 8. CDR3 coding DNA: TGTGCCAGCAGTCCCTGGGACAGGGAATTCTACGAGCAGTACTTC. Its translation: CASSPWDREFYEQYF.

This clone occurred once. Only one base separates this from a far larger clonotype, so it likely reflects a read error. The rearrangement uses TRBV27 and TRBJ1-2, with 8 bases lining up with TRBD1. The CDR3 has 13 residues. Trimming at V came to 6 bases and at J to 2 bases, leaving 2 bases not matched to a gene. The germline V gene has CDR1 MNHEY and CDR2 SMNVEV (reference sequence). DNA of the CDR3: TGTGCCAGCAGCCGGACAGGGAACTATGGCTACACCTTC. The encoded protein is CASSRTGNYGYTF.

The chain recombines TRBV7-8 with TRBJ2-7, with D possibly being TRBD1 or TRBD2 (5 bases each). Germline CDR1 reads SGHVS; CDR2 reads FQNEAQ. The CDR3 covers 14 residues. Between the trimmed V and J ends, which lost 5 bases and 0 bases, there was a span of 11 bases. Here the CDR3 DNA reads TGTGCCAGCAGCACCTCAGGGAGCTCCTACGAGCAGTACTTC. Protein sequence: CASSTSGSSYEQYF.

This chain joins TRBV18 and TRBJ2-2, with 10 bases matching TRBD2. The CDR3 contains 15 residues. Germline trimming cut 3 bases from V and 6 bases from J; bases unmatched to any gene: 4. Germline assignment: CDR1 KGHSH and CDR2 LQKENI. CDR3 loop: CASSPAGTSAGELFF. The DNA for the CDR3 is TGTGCCAGCTCACCGGCCGGGACTAGCGCCGGGGAGCTGTTTTTT.

This clone has a handful of counts. A read error may account for a junction end that differs from germline. This rearrangement joins TRBV5-1 to TRBJ2-5; TRBD2 matches 8 bases. Germline CDR1 reads SGHRS; CDR2 reads YFSETQ. This CDR3 is built from 14 residues. CDR3 DNA: TGCGCCAGCAGGTTGGGTAGCGGGACAGAGACCCAGTACTTC. This codes for CASRLGSGTETQYF.

The rearrangement links TRBV7-9 to TRBJ2-2; 9 nucleotides line up with TRBD1. Germline CDR1 is SEHNR and CDR2 is FQNEAQ (reference sequence). V dropped 2 bases and J dropped 3; count of bases not matched to a gene: 7. The CDR3 consists of 17 residues. CDR3 coding DNA: TGTGCCAGCAGCTTACGCCTGGGACAGGGCCACACCGGGGAGCTGTTTTTT. Its translation is CASSLRLGQGHTGELFF.

At least ten counts were recorded for this clone. The rearrangement joins TRBV25-1 to TRBJ1-5; the D gene is possibly TRBD1 (6 bases). Between the trimmed V and J ends, which lost 3 bases and 7 bases, there was a span of 16 bases. CDR1 is MGHDK and CDR2 is SYGVNS in the germline V gene. The CDR3 is made up of 15 amino acids. The DNA for the CDR3 is TGTGCCAGCAGTGAGCTCCGGGACACTGAACAGCCCCAGCATTTT. Translated, it gives CASSELRDTEQPQHF.

The chain links TRBV2 to TRBJ1-2; D is ambiguous. Germline CDR1 SNHLY, CDR2 FYNNEI. The CDR3 is 16 residues long. V lost 2 bases and J lost 3, with 16 bases in between. In DNA, the CDR3 is TGTGCCAGCAGTGAATGGAGGGAGGGTTCGGACTATGGCTACACCTTC. This translates into CASSEWREGSDYGYTF.